This T cell receptor (beta chain) was found in a study of OX40 agonist ivuxolimab in advanced cancers. Study-level information: Those treated in dose escalation had hepatocellular carcinoma, melanoma, renal cell cancer or head and neck cancer.

The repertoire was sequenced with immunoSEQ multiplex PCR; TCRdb's copy has only in-frame clones and lacks some. The data show approximately 82,000 clones, 80% to 95% seen once. This receptor was obtained from an adult with an advanced solid tumor such as melanoma, head and neck, liver or kidney cancer. The sample consisted of CD4+ or CD8+ T cells sorted from blood, taken in a trial of the OX40 agonist ivuxolimab.

This CDR3 is CASSLLTSGRANEQFF. CDR3 bases: TGTGCCAGCAGTTTACTGACTAGCGGGAGGGCCAATGAGCAGTTCTTC. This sequence joins TRBV27 and TRBJ2-1, with 14 bases identical to TRBD2. The junction had 3 bases not matched to a gene; V was cut back by 2 bases and J by 6 bases. The CDR3 loop spans 16 amino acids. CDR1 is MNHEY, CDR2 SMNVEV, per germline (reference sequence).